The T cell receptor (beta chain) under discussion was sequenced for a study of blood T cell repertoires in COVID-19. Study overall: Sources were T cells, B-cell-depleted T cells, or PBMCs; the material itself was cDNA or gDNA.

TCRdb's copy holds only in-frame clones and misses some; the assay was immunoSEQ multiplex PCR. The table records roughly 350,000 clones, 90% to 95% of them present only once. V was pared by 2 bases and J by 3 bases, with 7 bases between. Germline CDR1 and CDR2: MNHEY and SMNVEV (reference sequence). This CDR3 region has 13 residues. V is TRBV27 and J is TRBJ2-5; weak D call: TRBD2 (5 bases). The clonotype originates from a woman between 18 and 29 years old who had recovered from COVID-19. The sample comprised peripheral blood. The CDR3 loop is CASSLRGKETQYF. DNA of the CDR3: TGTGCCAGCAGTTTAAGAGGGAAAGAGACCCAGTACTTC.